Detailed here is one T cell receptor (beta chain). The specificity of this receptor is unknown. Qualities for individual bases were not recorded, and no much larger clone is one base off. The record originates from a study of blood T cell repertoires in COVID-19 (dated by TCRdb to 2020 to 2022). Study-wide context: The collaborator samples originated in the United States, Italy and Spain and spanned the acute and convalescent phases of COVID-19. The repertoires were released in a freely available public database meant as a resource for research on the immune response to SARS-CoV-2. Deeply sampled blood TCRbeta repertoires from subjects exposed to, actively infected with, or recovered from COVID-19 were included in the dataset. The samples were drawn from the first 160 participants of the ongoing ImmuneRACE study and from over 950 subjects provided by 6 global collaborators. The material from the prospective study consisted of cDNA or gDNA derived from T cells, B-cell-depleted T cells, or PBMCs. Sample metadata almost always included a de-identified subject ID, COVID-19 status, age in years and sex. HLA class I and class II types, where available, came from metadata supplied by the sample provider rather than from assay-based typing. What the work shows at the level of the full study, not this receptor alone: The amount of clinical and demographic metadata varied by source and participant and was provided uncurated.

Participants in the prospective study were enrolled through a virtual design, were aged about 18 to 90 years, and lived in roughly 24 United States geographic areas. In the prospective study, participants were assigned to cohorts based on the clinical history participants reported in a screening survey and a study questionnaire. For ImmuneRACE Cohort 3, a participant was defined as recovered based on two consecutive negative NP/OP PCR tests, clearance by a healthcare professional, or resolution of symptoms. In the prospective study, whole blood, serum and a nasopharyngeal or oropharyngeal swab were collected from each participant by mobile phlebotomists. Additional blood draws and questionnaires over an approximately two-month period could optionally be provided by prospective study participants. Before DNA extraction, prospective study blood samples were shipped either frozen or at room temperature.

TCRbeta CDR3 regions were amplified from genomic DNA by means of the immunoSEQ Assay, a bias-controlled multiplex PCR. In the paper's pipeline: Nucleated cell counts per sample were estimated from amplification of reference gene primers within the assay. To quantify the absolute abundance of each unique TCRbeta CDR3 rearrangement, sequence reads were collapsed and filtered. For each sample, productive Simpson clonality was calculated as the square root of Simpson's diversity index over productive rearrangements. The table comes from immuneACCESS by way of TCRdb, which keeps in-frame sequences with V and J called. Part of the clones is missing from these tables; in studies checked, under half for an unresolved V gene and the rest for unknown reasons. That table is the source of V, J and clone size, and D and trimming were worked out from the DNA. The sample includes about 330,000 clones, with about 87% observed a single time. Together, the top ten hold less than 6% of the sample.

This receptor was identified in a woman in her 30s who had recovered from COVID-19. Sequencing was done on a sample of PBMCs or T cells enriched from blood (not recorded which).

The CDR3 protein sequence reads: CASSLVGGGFPSSPLHF. The DNA sequence is as follows: TGTGCCAGCAGCTTGGTCGGTGGGGGGTTCCCCAGTTCACCCCTCCACTTT. This receptor chain uses TRBV5-6 and TRBJ1-6, with TRBD1 as a weak D call on 5 bases. The V and J ends are trimmed by 0 bases and 9 bases, leaving 19 bases between them. CDR1 and CDR2 are read off the germline V gene as SGHDT and YYEEEE. The CDR3 has 17 amino acids, counting the end cysteine and phenylalanine. Of all the DNA, just the CDR3 is kept, 51 bases in frame from base 1.